This TCR beta chain was documented in a study of cytomegalovirus exposure and HLA in healthy donors. The PCR used 60 Vbeta and 13 Jbeta primers. Using immunoSEQ multiplex PCR, the repertoire was profiled, and TCRdb retains in-frame clones only, with some absent. The sample shows 280,000 or so clones, about 87% of them seen only once. This clone was seen just once. The specimen sequenced was PBMCs. The sequence was collected from a young woman in good health and CMV-seronegative.

CDR3 sequence: CASSAIAGGRETQYF. The CDR3 nucleotides read TGTGCCAGCAGTGCCATAGCGGGGGGGAGAGAGACCCAGTACTTC. The chain is built from TRBV6-4 and TRBJ2-5; 11 nucleotides align to TRBD2. The CDR3 has 15 residues. V was clipped by 4 bases and J by 4 bases; unmatched bases: 5. Germline-derived CDR1 and CDR2 are MRHNA and SNTAGT.